This entry features one T cell receptor (beta chain) sequence. This CDR3 spans 15 amino acids. Germline V gene data show CDR1 as MDHEN and CDR2 as SYDVKM. V gave up 5 bases and J gave up 8 bases, with 21 bases separating them. This specimen comes from a study of blood T cell repertoires in COVID-19. For the study at large: Sites in the United States, Italy and Spain provided acute and convalescent COVID-19 samples. PBMCs, B-cell-depleted T cells, or T cells provided the cDNA or gDNA that made up the material.

Here immunoSEQ multiplex PCR was the method, and the copy in TCRdb shows in-frame clones only, minus some. Found here are 250,000 to 350,000 clones, about nine tenths of them singletons; the top ten hold around 13%. The sequenced sample was peripheral blood. The clonotype originates from a woman aged 55-70 years with acute or convalescent COVID-19. The chain uses TRBV28 and TRBJ1-2, with D uncertain. CDR3: CASSPHQTGVGGYTF. CDR3 coding DNA: TGTGCCAGCAGTCCCCACCAGACGGGAGTTGGCGGCTACACCTTC.